The 6 T cell receptor beta chains below were found in one sample sequenced in a study of high-grade serous ovarian cancer treatment subgroups. Tumor samples were taken before definitive surgery or chemotherapy. Sequencing was performed with immunoSEQ multiplex PCR; in TCRdb, only in-frame clones are kept and a portion is missing. Of 2,800 or so clones listed, more than 65% are singletons. The sequencing input was tumor tissue. The source of these receptors is a human donor with high-grade serous ovarian cancer.

V is TRBV2 and J is TRBJ2-7, with 7 positions matching TRBD2. CDR3 length: 16 amino acids. Per the germline V gene, CDR1 is SNHLY and CDR2 is FYNNEI. Trimming cost V 3 bases and J 8 bases; bases outside gene matches: 16. The DNA for the CDR3 is TGTGCCAGCAGTGACCGGGTGGCTAGCGGATCTACGAAGCAGTACTTC. Encoded protein: CASSDRVASGSTKQYF.

This chain uses TRBV9 with TRBJ2-7; D not certain. The CDR3 loop spans 12 amino acids. The germline gives CDR1 SGDLS, CDR2 YYNGEE. V was clipped by 4 bases and J by 2 bases, with 7 bases between them. CDR3 residues: CASSPRAYEQYF. The CDR3 DNA follows: TGTGCCAGCAGCCCAAGGGCCTACGAGCAGTACTTC.

V is TRBV10-1 and J is TRBJ1-1; 11 bases align to TRBD1. CDR3 size: 15 residues. V trimming: 2 bases; J trimming: 11 bases; junction bases outside the gene matches: 10. The germline gives CDR1 WNHNN, CDR2 SYGVQD (reference sequence). In DNA form, the CDR3 reads TGCGCCAGCAGTGAGACCCCTGGGACAGGGGGGGCGGCTTTCTTT. This sequence encodes CASSETPGTGGAAFF.

The V gene is TRBV30, the J gene TRBJ2-3; D remains unclear. Trimming took 2 bases from V and 0 from J, leaving 9 bases between them. This CDR3 spans 14 amino acids. Looked up from germline, CDR1 is GTSNPN and CDR2 is SVGIG (reference sequence). CDR3 loop: CAWSFSLSTDTQYF. As DNA, the CDR3 is TGTGCCTGGAGTTTTTCCCTAAGCACAGATACGCAGTATTTT.

The genes are TRBV5-1 and TRBJ2-7; D possibly matches TRBD1 or TRBD2 (5 bases each). This CDR3 is built from 16 residues. Trimming stripped 3 bases from V and 2 bases from J, with 18 bases between. Germline values: CDR1 SGHRS, CDR2 YFSETQ. CDR3 loop: CASSYDTLGHAYEQYF. The CDR3 coding sequence is TGCGCCAGCAGCTACGATACACTAGGACATGCCTACGAGCAGTACTTC.

The chain recombines TRBV19 with TRBJ2-7; D remains unclear. Germline V gene sequence: CDR1 LNHDA, CDR2 SQIVND (reference sequence). The CDR3 spans 14 residues. The V end lost 5 bases, the J end lost 0 bases, and 11 bases lay between the germline ends. In DNA form, the CDR3 reads TGTGCCAGTAGTTCCCAGGCTGCCTCCTACGAGCAGTACTTC. Its translation: CASSSQAASYEQYF.